A single sample gave rise to the 17 T cell receptor beta chains below, sequenced in a study of T cells in Graves' hyperthyroidism and ophthalmopathy (dated by TCRdb to between 2019 and 2020). Libraries were built with multiplex PCR. Sequencing instrument: Illumina HiSeq 2000. Amplification of TCR beta CDR3 regions was carried out from RNA transcripts. For the first round of RT-PCR on the TCR CDR3, the HTBI primer set was used together with the Qiagen OneStep RT-PCR kit. TCRdb trimmed the raw reads at Q25, called clones with MiXCR and kept productive beta chains. Identical CDR3 protein sequences are pooled into one entry, listed with their most common genes and DNA. The sample table holds hundreds of thousands of distinct CDR3 sequences, of which just under 20% were seen once. Roughly 50% of the sample lies in the top ten. The sample taken for sequencing was blood. These TCRs come from a man in his forties with Graves' ophthalmopathy.

This clonotype was detected a few times. The chain recombines TRBV7-9 with TRBJ2-1; D is possibly TRBD1 (5 bases). Germline CDR1 SEHNR, CDR2 FQNEAQ (reference sequence). V was pared by 3 bases and J by 2 bases, with 8 bases between. The CDR3 totals 14 residues. The CDR3 sequence: CASSFRVPYNEQFF. The CDR3 DNA sequence: TGTGCCAGCAGCTTCAGGGTCCCCTACAATGAGCAGTTCTTC. The full variable domain, its missing parts supplied by reference TRBV7-9 and TRBJ2-1, is DTGVSQNPRHKITKRGQNVTFRCDPISEHNRLYWYRQTLGQGPEFLTYFQNEAQLEKSRLLSDRFSAERPKGSFSTLEIQRTEQGDSAMYLCASSFRVPYNEQFFGPGTRLTVL.

A few counts support this clonotype. The gene calls are TRBV6-2 or TRBV6-3 and TRBJ1-1; D not certain. The V gene's germline CDR1 is MNHEY and CDR2 SVGEGT. The CDR3 is made up of 12 amino acids. The V end was cut by 5 bases, the J end by 7 bases, with 11 bases between. CDR3 DNA sequence: TGTGCCAGCAGTCCCCGCGCAGTTGAAGCTTTCTTT. Its translation: CASSPRAVEAFF.

This clonotype was seen a handful of times. The rearrangement links TRBV20-1 to TRBJ1-2; no clear D. This CDR3 contains 13 residues. The V gene lost 5 bases and the J gene lost 1 base, with 11 bases spanning the gap. Germline V gives CDR1 DFQATT, CDR2 SNEGSKA (reference sequence). CDR3 nucleotides: TGCAGTGCTCCGCCCCCCAATAACTATGGCTACACCTTC. Translating gives CSAPPPNNYGYTF.

This rearrangement joins TRBV12-3 or TRBV12-4 to TRBJ1-3; D is undetermined. The germline V and J ends were trimmed by 7 bases and 3 bases, with 10 bases remaining between them. The CDR3 sequence is 13 residues long. CDR3 sequence reads: CASTPKYGNTIYF. Here the CDR3 DNA reads TGTGCCAGCACCCCGAAGTATGGAAACACCATATATTTT.

This clonotype occurred many times. V usage is TRBV20-1 and J usage is TRBJ2-1; tentatively, D is TRBD2 (6 bases). Germline lookup yields CDR1 DFQATT and CDR2 SNEGSKA (reference sequence). V lost 5 bases and J lost 5, with 16 bases in between. The CDR3 extends over 14 amino acids. The CDR3 region has the DNA TGCAGTGCTGGGGCGGGACTTTTTAACAATGAGCAGTTCTTC. Translating it yields CSAGAGLFNNEQFF.

J is TRBJ2-7 and V is TRBV20-1; D is ambiguous. The CDR3 length is 14 residues. The V gene lost 0 bases and the J gene lost 0 bases, with 9 bases spanning the gap. Germline V gene data show CDR1 as DFQATT and CDR2 as SNEGSKA (reference sequence). The CDR3 region is CSARDPRASYEQYF. CDR3 in DNA: TGCAGTGCTAGAGATCCCCGGGCCTCCTACGAGCAGTACTTC.

There are many counts of this clonotype. V usage is TRBV11-3 and J usage is TRBJ2-5; D is unclear. CDR3 size: 12 residues. Trimming took 0 bases from V and 10 from J, leaving 9 bases between them. Germline CDR1 is SGHNT and CDR2 is YENEEA. The CDR3 DNA reads TGTGCCAGCAGCTTAGACGACTCAAACCAGTACTTC. Translating it yields CASSLDDSNQYF.

This clonotype came up once. This chain connects TRBV7-9 to TRBJ2-5; possibly TRBD2 for D (6 bases). This CDR3 spans 17 amino acids. Germline lookup yields CDR1 SEHNR and CDR2 FQNEAQ (reference sequence). The germline V and J ends were trimmed by 0 bases and 3 bases, with 17 bases remaining between them. The CDR3 nucleotides read TGTGCCAGCAGCTTAGCGCAACTAGCTGAATACGAAGAGACCCAGTACTTC. Translating it yields CASSLAQLAEYEETQYF.

This clonotype was detected a few times. The genes are TRBV19 and TRBJ1-5; the D gene is possibly TRBD1 (6 bases). V lost 7 bases to trimming and J lost 2 bases, with 15 bases between them. There are 15 residues in the CDR3. The V gene's germline CDR1 is LNHDA and CDR2 SQIVND (reference sequence). CDR3 nucleotide sequence: TGTGCCAGTACCGACTCACAGGGACGCAATCAGCCCCAGCATTTT. Translation gives CASTDSQGRNQPQHF.

This clonotype showed up many times. This chain uses TRBV20-1 with TRBJ2-3; TRBD2 agrees at 10 bases. Unmatched junction bases numbered 1, after V lost 4 bases and J lost 3 bases. Per the germline V gene, CDR1 is DFQATT and CDR2 is SNEGSKA (reference sequence). The CDR3 spans 13 residues. CDR3 sequence reads: CSAIAGGTDTQYF. For the CDR3, the DNA is TGCAGTGCTATAGCGGGAGGAACAGATACGCAGTATTTT.

This chain links TRBV19 with TRBJ1-5; D possibly corresponds to TRBD1 (5 bases). Germline V CDR1 and CDR2: LNHDA, SQIVND (reference sequence). This CDR3 contains 16 residues. Trimming left V 2 bases short and J 5 bases short, with 16 bases between. The CDR3 nucleotides are TGTGCCAGTAGTATACGGGACCTCCGGGGCGATCAGCCCCAGCATTTT. Protein product: CASSIRDLRGDQPQHF.

The rearrangement links TRBV4-1 to TRBJ1-6, with D maybe TRBD1 (5 bases). Trimming removed 9 bases from V and 7 bases from J, with 16 bases in between. The germline V gene has CDR1 MGHRA and CDR2 YSYEKL. The length of the CDR3 is 14 residues. CDR3 in DNA: TGCGCCAGTACCCGGGCAGAGGGGAATTCACCCCTCCACTTT. This sequence encodes CASTRAEGNSPLHF.

V is TRBV7-9 and J is TRBJ1-4; 9 bases line up with TRBD1. Looked up from germline, CDR1 is SEHNR and CDR2 is FQNEAQ (reference sequence). The CDR3 runs to 16 residues. V shed 1 base, J shed 4 bases, and the junction held 4 bases outside the gene matches. The CDR3 DNA reads TGTGCCAGCAGCTTAGGCACAGGGGGCCTTAATGAAAAACTGTTTTTT. Translation gives CASSLGTGGLNEKLFF.

This clonotype appeared many times. This chain joins TRBV5-1 and TRBJ2-5; D is uncertain. This CDR3 spans 13 amino acids. With 0 bases removed from V and 5 bases from J, the gap between germline ends came to 8 bases. Germline V lookup: CDR1 SGHRS, CDR2 YFSETQ. For the CDR3, the DNA is TGCGCCAGCAGCTTGGTAGGACGCGAGACCCAGTACTTC. It is translated as CASSLVGRETQYF.

This clonotype was found a few times. The chain uses TRBV13 and TRBJ2-7; D is possibly TRBD1 (5 bases). This CDR3 has 15 amino acids. V was shortened by 0 bases and J by 0 bases, with 9 bases between the two germline ends. The germline CDR1 and CDR2 sequences are PRHDT and FYEKMQ (reference sequence). The CDR3 region is CASSLGRAHSYEQYF. In DNA form, the CDR3 reads TGTGCCAGCAGCTTAGGCAGGGCACACTCCTACGAGCAGTACTTC.

The sample holds many counts of this clonotype. The rearrangement joins TRBV7-2 to TRBJ1-6, with TRBD1 matching over 9 bases. With 1 base clipped from V and 12 bases from J, the junction kept 4 bases outside the gene matches. CDR3 length: 14 residues. Germline V gene data show CDR1 as SGHTA and CDR2 as FQGNSA. CDR3 residues: CASSLGGQGLPLHF. In DNA form, the CDR3 reads TGTGCCAGCAGCTTAGGGGGACAGGGATTACCCCTCCACTTT.

This clonotype was recorded many times. The chain has TRBV11-2 and TRBJ2-5, with 14 bases that match TRBD2. The CDR3 runs 16 residues. In germline, CDR1 is SGHAT, CDR2 FQNNGV. V trimming: 5 bases; J trimming: 2 bases; junction bases outside the gene matches: 4. CDR3 nucleotide sequence: TGTGCCAGCAGCACGACTAGCGGGAGGGGACAAGAGACCCAGTACTTC. Protein: CASSTTSGRGQETQYF.